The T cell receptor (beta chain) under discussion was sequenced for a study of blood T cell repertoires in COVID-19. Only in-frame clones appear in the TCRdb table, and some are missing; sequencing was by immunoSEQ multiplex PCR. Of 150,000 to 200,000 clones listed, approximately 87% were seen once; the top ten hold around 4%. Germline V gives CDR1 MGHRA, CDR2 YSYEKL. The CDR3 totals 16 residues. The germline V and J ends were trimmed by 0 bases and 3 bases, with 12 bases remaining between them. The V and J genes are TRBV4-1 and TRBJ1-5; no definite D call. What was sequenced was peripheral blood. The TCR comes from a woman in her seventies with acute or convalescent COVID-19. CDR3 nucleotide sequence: TGCGCCAGCAGCCAAGAAGCGCAGATCTACAATCAGCCCCAGCATTTT. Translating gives CASSQEAQIYNQPQHF.